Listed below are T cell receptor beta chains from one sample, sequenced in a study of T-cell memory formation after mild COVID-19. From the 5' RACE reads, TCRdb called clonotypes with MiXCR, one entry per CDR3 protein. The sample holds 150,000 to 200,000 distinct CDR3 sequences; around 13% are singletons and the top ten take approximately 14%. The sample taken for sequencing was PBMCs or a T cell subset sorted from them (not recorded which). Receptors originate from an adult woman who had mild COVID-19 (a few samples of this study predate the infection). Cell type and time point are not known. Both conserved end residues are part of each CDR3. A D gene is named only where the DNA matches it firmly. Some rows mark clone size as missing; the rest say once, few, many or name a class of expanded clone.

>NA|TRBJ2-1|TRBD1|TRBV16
TGTGCCAGCAGCCAAGGGGGTCCGGGACAGTTTCTTGCTGAGCAGTTCTTC
CASSQGGPGQFLAEQFF
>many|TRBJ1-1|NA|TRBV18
TGTGCCAGCTCACCAGGGGCAGGCACTGAAGCTTTCTTT
CASSPGAGTEAFF
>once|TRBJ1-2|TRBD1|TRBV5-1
TGCGCCGGCAGCTTTATCGACAGGGCGGATGGCTACACCTTC
CAGSFIDRADGYTF
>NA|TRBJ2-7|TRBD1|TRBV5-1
TGCGCCAGCAGCTTGGGAGGACAGGAAAATTACGAGCAGTACTTC
CASSLGGQENYEQYF
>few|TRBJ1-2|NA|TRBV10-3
TGTGCCATCACGGATACCCATGGCTACACCTTC
CAITDTHGYTF
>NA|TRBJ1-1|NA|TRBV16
TGTGCCAGCAGCAGCTTGAATAGCGGGTGGGCTGAGATGAACACTGAAGCTTTCTTT
CASSSLNSGWAEMNTEAFF
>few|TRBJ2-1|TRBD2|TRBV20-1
TGCAGTGCTAGATCAACGACTTTTAGCGGGGTCTTCTACAATGAGCAGTTCTTC
CSARSTTFSGVFYNEQFF
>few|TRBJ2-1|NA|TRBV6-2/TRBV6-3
TGTGCCAGCAGTCTCCTAACTTACAATGAGCAGTTCTTC
CASSLLTYNEQFF
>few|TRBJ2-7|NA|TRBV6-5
TGTGCCAGCAGTTATTACAGGAACTCCTACGAGCAGTACTTC
CASSYYRNSYEQYF
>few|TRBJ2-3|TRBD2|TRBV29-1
TGCAGCGTTTATAGGACTAGTTCTCTGGATACGCAGTATTTT
CSVYRTSSLDTQYF
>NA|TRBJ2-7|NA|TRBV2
TGTGCCAGCAGGATGACGGTCTACGAGCAGTACTTC
CASRMTVYEQYF
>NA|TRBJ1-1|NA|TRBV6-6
TGTGCCAGCAGTTACTCTCCTGACAGGTTCGCTTTCTTT
CASSYSPDRFAFF
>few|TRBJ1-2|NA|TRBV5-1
TGCGCCAGCAGCTCGACAGACATGCGTGGCTACACCTTC
CASSSTDMRGYTF
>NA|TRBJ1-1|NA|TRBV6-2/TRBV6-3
TGTGCCAGCAGTTACTCGATTACTGAAGCTTTCTTT
CASSYSITEAFF
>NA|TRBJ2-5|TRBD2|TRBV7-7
TGTGCTAGCAGCTCGGGGACTAGCGGGAGCCAAGAGACCCAGTACTTC
CASSSGTSGSQETQYF
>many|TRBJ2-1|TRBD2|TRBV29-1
TGCAGCGTTGCGGGGACCGGGACTAGCGCCTACAATGAGCAGTTCTTC
CSVAGTGTSAYNEQFF
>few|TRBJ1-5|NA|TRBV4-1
TGCGCCAGCAGCCAAAAGGGACATGAACCGGGTAGGAATCAGCCCCAGCATTTT
CASSQKGHEPGRNQPQHF
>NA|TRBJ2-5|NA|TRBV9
TGTGCCAGCAGCGTAGGACCAGCCACCGAAGAGACCCAGTACTTC
CASSVGPATEETQYF
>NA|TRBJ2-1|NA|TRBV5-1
TGCGCCAGCAGCTTTGGCGGGATCACCTACAATGAGCAGTTCTTC
CASSFGGITYNEQFF
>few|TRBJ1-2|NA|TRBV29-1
TGCAGCGTTGGTTGGGCTTACGGGGCTGGCTACACCTTC
CSVGWAYGAGYTF
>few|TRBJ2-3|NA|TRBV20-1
TGCAGTGCTAGAGATCCCTTTTTGGTCCGCACAGATACGCAGTATTTT
CSARDPFLVRTDTQYF
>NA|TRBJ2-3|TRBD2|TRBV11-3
TGTGCCAGCAGCTTACAGCGGGGGTCAGATACGCAGTATTTT
CASSLQRGSDTQYF
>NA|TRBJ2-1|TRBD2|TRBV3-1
TGTGCCAGCAGCCAAGTTCTAATAGCGGGTTACAATGAGCAGTTCTTC
CASSQVLIAGYNEQFF
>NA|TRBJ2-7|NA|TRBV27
TGTGCCAGCTCATTGGGCACCACCTTCTACGAGCAGTACTTC
CASSLGTTFYEQYF
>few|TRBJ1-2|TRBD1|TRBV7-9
TGTGCCAGCAGCAAGGACAGGGGGCTTTATGGCTACACCTTC
CASSKDRGLYGYTF
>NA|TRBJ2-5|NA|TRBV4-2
TGTGCCAGCAGCCAAGAAGGAGAGACCCAGTACTTC
CASSQEGETQYF
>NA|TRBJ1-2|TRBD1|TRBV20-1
TGCAGTGCTAGAGCGGACAGGGACTATGGCTACACCTTC
CSARADRDYGYTF
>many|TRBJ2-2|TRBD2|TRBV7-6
TGTGCCAGCAGCTTAAGTCCGGGACTAGCGGAAACCGGGGAGCTGTTTTTT
CASSLSPGLAETGELFF
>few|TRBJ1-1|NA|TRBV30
TGTGCCTGTTGGACACTGTCGAACACTGAAGCTTTCTTT
CACWTLSNTEAFF
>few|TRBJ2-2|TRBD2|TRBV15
TGTGCCACCAGCAGAGCTTCTGGAATAGCGGGGTACACCGGGGAGCTGTTTTTT
CATSRASGIAGYTGELFF
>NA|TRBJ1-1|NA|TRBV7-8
TGTGCCAGCAGCGGGGGACTTTTGAACACTGAAGCTTTCTTT
CASSGGLLNTEAFF
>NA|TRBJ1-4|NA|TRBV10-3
TGTGCCATCAGTGGAGGAGACACTAGGCCTCCAACTAATGAAAAACTGTTTTTT
CAISGGDTRPPTNEKLFF
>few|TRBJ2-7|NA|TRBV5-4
TGTGCCAGCAGCCTCGGACATTACGAGCAGTACTTC
CASSLGHYEQYF
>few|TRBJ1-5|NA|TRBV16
TGTGCCAGCAGCCCAGGACAGCTCAATCAGCCCCAGCATTTT
CASSPGQLNQPQHF
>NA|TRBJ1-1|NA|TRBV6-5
TGTGCCAGCGTCCGAGGGGTTGGAAGCACTGAAGCTTTCTTT
CASVRGVGSTEAFF
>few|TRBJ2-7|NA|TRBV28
TGTGCCAGCAGCTCCCCTCAGAGCGTGGGGCACGAGCAGTACTTC
CASSSPQSVGHEQYF
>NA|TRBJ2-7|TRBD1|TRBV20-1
TGCAGTGCTAGAGGGACAGGCCTTGATCCCTACGAGCAGTACTTC
CSARGTGLDPYEQYF